This passage covers 22 T cell receptor beta chains from one sample sequenced in a study of shared clonotypes between healthy human individuals. The assay was immunoSEQ multiplex PCR, and TCRdb's table has in-frame clones only and misses some. Of over a million clones listed, 70% to 80% were seen once; the top ten hold 0.61%. Sequencing was carried out using memory CD4+ T cells from PBMCs. As to subset: CD45RA-negative fraction. These receptors originate from a man between 18 and 29 years old in good health. Some clones in this sample may be carry-over from other donors' samples.

This clone has only a few counts. Other DNA sequences within the sample encode an identical CDR3. The chain employs TRBV6-5 and TRBJ2-5; D is tentatively TRBD1 or TRBD2 (5 bases each). Germline lookup yields CDR1 MNHEY and CDR2 SVGAGI. This CDR3 comprises 14 residues. Trimming stripped 6 bases from V and 2 bases from J, with 13 bases between. The CDR3 reads CASRTPGGQETQYF. The DNA for the CDR3 is TGTGCCAGCAGGACTCCTGGGGGTCAAGAGACCCAGTACTTC.

This clone is a singleton in its sample. The chain uses TRBV27 and TRBJ1-2; D ambiguous. Germline CDR1 is MNHEY and CDR2 is SMNVEV (reference sequence). V lost 1 base and J lost 2, with 8 bases in between. The CDR3 has 14 residues. The CDR3 sequence is CASSLLGRNYGYTF. The DNA of the CDR3 is TGTGCCAGCAGTTTATTGGGCAGAAACTATGGCTACACCTTC.

The chain combines TRBV7-2 with TRBJ2-3, with TRBD1 identical over 8 bases. This CDR3 spans 14 amino acids. V was clipped by 4 bases and J by 3 bases; unmatched bases: 3. Germline V gene data show CDR1 as SGHTA and CDR2 as FQGNSA. The CDR3: CASSSRTGTDTQYF. The CDR3 nucleotides read TGTGCCAGCAGCTCCCGGACAGGGACAGATACGCAGTATTTT.

The rearrangement uses TRBV30 and TRBJ2-7; 7 nucleotides align to TRBD1. The CDR3 has 12 residues. The germline V gene encodes CDR1 GTSNPN and CDR2 SVGIG (reference sequence). V lost 5 bases, J lost 3 bases, and 4 bases stayed unmatched. Here the CDR3 DNA reads TGTGCCTGGGACAGGGTTAACTACGAGCAGTACTTC. It is translated as CAWDRVNYEQYF.

The table lists this clone with many counts. The chain carries TRBV7-2 and TRBJ1-5, with D uncertain. V dropped 5 bases and J dropped 9 bases, with 23 bases sitting between them. The CDR3 is made up of 16 amino acids. From germline, CDR1 is SGHTA and CDR2 FQGNSA. CDR3: CASSPRVPSLAGPQHF. The CDR3 DNA reads TGTGCCAGCAGCCCCCGGGTACCAAGTCTAGCAGGGCCCCAGCATTTT.

This clone was seen more than once but under ten times. CDR3 bases: TGTGCCAGCAGCAACAGGGGGGGTGTCAGAAAACTGTTTTTT. It codes for CASSNRGGVRKLFF. The rearrangement uses TRBV7-2 and TRBJ1-4, with 8 bases fitting TRBD1. The junction had 9 bases not matched to a gene; V was cut back by 5 bases and J by 10 bases. The CDR3 is 14 amino acids. Germline loops: CDR1 SGHTA, CDR2 FQGNSA.

The rearrangement joins TRBV11-2 to TRBJ2-1; 8 bases align to TRBD2. The CDR3 covers 13 residues. V lost 5 bases, J lost 12 bases, and 9 bases stayed unmatched. Germline CDR1 and CDR2: SGHAT and FQNNGV. CDR3 sequence reads: CASSPSGSIGQFF. DNA of the CDR3: TGTGCCAGCAGCCCCAGCGGGAGCATAGGGCAGTTCTTC.

The rearrangement joins TRBV7-9 to TRBJ1-1; D is uncertain. The CDR3 runs 13 residues. The V end lost 4 bases, the J end lost 3 bases, and 9 bases lay between the germline ends. Germline loops: CDR1 SEHNR, CDR2 FQNEAQ (reference sequence). Here the CDR3 DNA reads TGTGCCAGCAGCTGGACCATGGACACTGAAGCTTTCTTT. This translates into CASSWTMDTEAFF.

This chain uses TRBV11-3 with TRBJ2-1; D gene unclear. Trimming stripped 0 bases from V and 0 bases from J, with 9 bases between. The germline V gene has CDR1 SGHNT and CDR2 YENEEA. This CDR3 has 16 residues. The CDR3 DNA follows: TGTGCCAGCAGCTTAGAGTGGCAGAGCTCCTACAATGAGCAGTTCTTC. It yields the protein CASSLEWQSSYNEQFF.

The chain combines TRBV6-5 with TRBJ2-1; D may be TRBD2 (6 bases). Trimming shortened V by 4 bases and J by 5 bases, and 15 bases separated the two germline ends. Germline V lookup: CDR1 MNHEY, CDR2 SVGAGI. The CDR3 is 15 amino acids. The CDR3 is CASSSATSGDNEQFF. The CDR3, as DNA: TGTGCCAGCAGTTCAGCGACTAGTGGAGACAATGAGCAGTTCTTC.

The chain couples TRBV19 to TRBJ1-5; 11 bases map to TRBD1. The V segment lost 5 bases and the J segment 3 bases; nucleotides outside the gene matches: 6. The CDR3 runs 16 residues. CDR1 and CDR2 (germline): LNHDA, SQIVND (reference sequence). CDR3 DNA sequence: TGTGCCAGTAGTCACGGACAGGGGGCTTTCAATCAGCCCCAGCATTTT. Its protein is CASSHGQGAFNQPQHF.

This clone showed up just once. The chain links TRBV5-1 to TRBJ2-5; 7 bases map to TRBD1. V lost 4 bases, J lost 1 base, and 7 bases stayed unmatched. The germline V gene has CDR1 SGHRS and CDR2 YFSETQ. The CDR3 runs 15 residues. CDR3 amino acids: CASSPKQGPQETQYF. CDR3 DNA: TGCGCCAGCAGCCCCAAACAGGGGCCCCAAGAGACCCAGTACTTC.

This chain connects TRBV11-3 to TRBJ2-5; 11 positions match TRBD1. The CDR3 consists of 14 residues. Germline CDR1 is SGHNT and CDR2 is YENEEA. Germline trimming cut 5 bases from V and 4 bases from J; bases unmatched to any gene: 3. CDR3 DNA: TGTGCCAGCAGCCGGGACAGGGGGTCAGAGACCCAGTACTTC. Residues: CASSRDRGSETQYF.

V is TRBV5-1 and J is TRBJ2-3, with 10 nucleotides matching TRBD2. V lost 1 base to trimming and J lost 1 base; unmatched junction nucleotides: 3. The CDR3 loop spans 16 amino acids. The V gene's germline CDR1 is SGHRS and CDR2 YFSETQ. In nucleotides, the CDR3 is TGCGCCAGCAGCTTGCAAACTAGCGGGGGCACAGATACGCAGTATTTT. It encodes CASSLQTSGGTDTQYF.

This clone was seen a single time. V usage is TRBV4-1 and J usage is TRBJ1-6; TRBD1 aligns across 7 bases. The trim removed 0 bases at V and 3 bases at J, leaving 8 bases unmatched. CDR1 and CDR2 from the germline V gene are MGHRA and YSYEKL. The CDR3 totals 18 residues. The CDR3 DNA sequence: TGCGCCAGCAGCCAAGATGAGGGGGGACAGCTCTATAATTCACCCCTCCACTTT. It is translated as CASSQDEGGQLYNSPLHF.

This clone has a handful of counts. This is likely an artifact of a read error, given a far larger clone one base away. The chain recombines TRBV30 with TRBJ1-1, with 9 bases aligning to TRBD1. With V trimmed by 3 bases and J by 3 bases, 2 bases remained unmatched. This CDR3 has 13 amino acids. Per the germline V gene, CDR1 is GTSNPN and CDR2 is SVGIG (reference sequence). The CDR3 is CAWRGQGYTEAFF. CDR3 in DNA: TGTGCCTGGAGGGGACAGGGCTACACTGAAGCTTTCTTT.

The gene calls are TRBV10-3 and TRBJ2-3, with 9 bases identical to TRBD1. V gave up 8 bases and J gave up 0 bases; unmatched junction bases: 6. Germline loops: CDR1 ENHRY, CDR2 SYGVKD. CDR3 length: 15 residues. CDR3 coding DNA: TGTGCCATCGCGGACAGGGGCGAAAGCACAGATACGCAGTATTTT. Residues: CAIADRGESTDTQYF.

The V and J genes are TRBV2 and TRBJ2-5; D gene ambiguous. The CDR3 length is 10 residues. Germline loops: CDR1 SNHLY, CDR2 FYNNEI. V gave up 7 bases and J gave up 6 bases, with 6 bases separating them. CDR3 sequence reads: CASTQKTQYF. The DNA for the CDR3 is TGTGCCAGCACTCAAAAGACCCAGTACTTC.

The genes are TRBV7-9 and TRBJ2-5, with 15 bases that match TRBD2. The V and J ends lost 4 bases and 5 bases, in that order; junction bases with no gene match: 5. CDR3 size: 16 residues. Germline V lookup: CDR1 SEHNR, CDR2 FQNEAQ (reference sequence). Here the CDR3 reads CASSSTGLAGGETQYF. The CDR3 DNA follows: TGTGCCAGCAGCTCGACAGGACTAGCGGGAGGGGAGACCCAGTACTTC.

V and J are TRBV15 and TRBJ1-5; tentatively, D is TRBD1 (6 bases). Per the germline V gene, CDR1 is LNHNV and CDR2 is YYDKDF (reference sequence). The CDR3 totals 16 residues. The ends were cut back, 4 bases at V and 7 bases at J, with 20 bases in the middle. The CDR3 protein is CATSKRGGQGSQPQHF. The CDR3 nucleotides read TGTGCCACCAGCAAAAGGGGGGGGCAGGGGTCCCAGCCCCAGCATTTT.

This chain links TRBV4-3 with TRBJ2-7; 8 nucleotides align to TRBD2. Trimming cost V 0 bases and J 3 bases; bases outside gene matches: 4. Looked up from germline, CDR1 is LGHNA and CDR2 is YSLEER. The CDR3 spans 15 residues. Here the CDR3 reads CASSQEGLGDYEQYF. The CDR3 DNA reads as TGCGCCAGCAGCCAAGAGGGACTAGGCGACTACGAGCAGTACTTC.

In its sample, this clone was seen a few times. The genes are TRBV11-3 and TRBJ2-7; D not certain. The V end was cut by 3 bases, the J end by 3 bases, with 9 bases between. CDR1 is SGHNT, CDR2 YENEEA, per germline. The CDR3 consists of 13 residues. The CDR3 reads CASSLPINYEQYF. The CDR3 bases are TGTGCCAGCAGCTTGCCAATTAACTACGAGCAGTACTTC.